A selection of T cell receptor beta chains follows, all from one sample in a study of blood T cell repertoires in COVID-19. Using immunoSEQ multiplex PCR, the repertoire was profiled, and TCRdb retains in-frame clones only, with some absent. The data show roughly 170,000 clones, roughly 85% seen once. The sequencing input was peripheral blood. The origin of the receptors is a woman aged 50 to 60 with COVID-19, enrolled during active disease. Each CDR3 is given with its conserved first and last residue.

>TRBJ2-3|TRBV6-2/TRBV6-3
CASSPQGARTQYF
>TRBJ1-6|TRBV5-5
CASSLRTGQTNSPLHF
>TRBJ1-4|TRBV5-6
CASSRQTNEKLFF
>TRBJ2-1|TRBV7-2
CASSVSGGAEGEQFF
>TRBJ2-5|TRBV4-2
CASSPSEVGETQYF
>TRBJ2-2|TRBV6-5
CASSYSAGTGELFF
>TRBJ1-2|TRBV9
CASSVEAQLYGYTF
>TRBJ2-1|TRBV5-8
CASSLGLADYNEQFF
>TRBJ2-1|TRBV30
CAWTPGTGSNEQFF
>TRBJ1-1|TRBV24-1
CATSGLGGTEAFF
>TRBJ2-7|TRBV5-8
CASSKSGTGSYEQYF
>TRBJ1-3|TRBV7-9
CASSSQGVGNTIYF
>TRBJ1-3|TRBV5-1
CASSLAQTAGNTIYF
>TRBJ2-7|TRBV5-1
CASSQGASGGVAYEQYF
>TRBJ2-7|TRBV7-2
CASSEVGGEKEQYF
>TRBJ2-6|TRBV6-5
CASSYRGAGANVLTF
>TRBJ1-5|TRBV5-6
CASSLGQASNQPQHF
>TRBJ1-5|TRBV2
CASGLWGNQPQHF
>TRBJ2-3|TRBV9
CASSSSGTSVTDTQYF
>TRBJ2-1|TRBV9
CASNLGGVNEQFF
>TRBJ2-4|TRBV6-5
CASSTTGLWNIQYF
>TRBJ2-7|TRBV28
CASSPGVAGGYEQYF
>TRBJ2-5|TRBV5-1
CASSPSDPGKETQYF
>TRBJ1-6|TRBV6-5
CASSYGQGRDSPLHF
>TRBJ1-2|TRBV14
CASSPRTGGFGYTF
>TRBJ2-7|TRBV7-2
CASSLGGSFDEQYF
>TRBJ2-5|TRBV2
CASKLQETQYF
>TRBJ2-1|TRBV7-2
CASSLGPYNEQFF
>TRBJ2-1|TRBV6-5
CASSYSKRGAHNEQFF
>TRBJ2-7|TRBV11-2
CASSSIVALYEQYF
>TRBJ1-2|TRBV25-1
CASSEAGDGYGYTF